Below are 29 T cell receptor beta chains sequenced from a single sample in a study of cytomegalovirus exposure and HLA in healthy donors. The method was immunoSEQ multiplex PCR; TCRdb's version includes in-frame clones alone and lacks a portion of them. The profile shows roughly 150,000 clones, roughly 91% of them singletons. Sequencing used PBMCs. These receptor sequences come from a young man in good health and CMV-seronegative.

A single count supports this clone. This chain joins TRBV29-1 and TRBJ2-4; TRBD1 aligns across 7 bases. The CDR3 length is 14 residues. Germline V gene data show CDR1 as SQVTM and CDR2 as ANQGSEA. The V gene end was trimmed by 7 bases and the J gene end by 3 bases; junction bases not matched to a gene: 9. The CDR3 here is CSANRGWGKNIQYF. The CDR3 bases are TGCAGCGCGAACAGGGGTTGGGGCAAAAACATTCAGTACTTC.

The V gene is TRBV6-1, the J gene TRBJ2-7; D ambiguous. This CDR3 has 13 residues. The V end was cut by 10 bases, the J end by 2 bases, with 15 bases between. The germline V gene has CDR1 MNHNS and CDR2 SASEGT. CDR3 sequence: CAITDGDPYEQYV. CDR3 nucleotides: TGTGCCATCACAGACGGCGACCCCTACGAGCAGTACGTC.

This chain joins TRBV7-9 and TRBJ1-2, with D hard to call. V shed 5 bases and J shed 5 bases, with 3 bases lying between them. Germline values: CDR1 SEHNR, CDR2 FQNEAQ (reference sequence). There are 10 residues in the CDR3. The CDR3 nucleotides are TGTGCCAGCAGCCAGTATGGCTACACCTTC. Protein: CASSQYGYTF.

CDR3 in DNA: TGTGCCAGCAGCATCTACACCAGACAGGGGTCCACTGAAGCTTTCTTT. It specifies CASSIYTRQGSTEAFF. The chain links TRBV25-1 to TRBJ1-1, with 8 bases fitting TRBD1. CDR1 is MGHDK and CDR2 is SYGVNS in the germline V gene. J lost 4 bases, V lost 6 bases, and 13 bases had no gene match. CDR3 length equals 16 residues.

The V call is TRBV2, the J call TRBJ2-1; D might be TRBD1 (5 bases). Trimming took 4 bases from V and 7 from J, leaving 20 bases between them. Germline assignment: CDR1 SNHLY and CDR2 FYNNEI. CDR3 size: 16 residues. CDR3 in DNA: TGTGCCAGCAGTGGGTTGGGGCAACTGCGTGTTAATGAGCAGTTCTTC. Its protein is CASSGLGQLRVNEQFF.

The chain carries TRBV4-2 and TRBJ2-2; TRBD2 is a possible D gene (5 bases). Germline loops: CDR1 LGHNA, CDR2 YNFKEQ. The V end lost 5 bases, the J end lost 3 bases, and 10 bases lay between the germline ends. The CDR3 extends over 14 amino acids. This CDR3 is CASSTRRDTGELFF. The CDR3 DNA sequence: TGTGCCAGCAGCACCCGGCGGGACACCGGGGAGCTGTTTTTT.

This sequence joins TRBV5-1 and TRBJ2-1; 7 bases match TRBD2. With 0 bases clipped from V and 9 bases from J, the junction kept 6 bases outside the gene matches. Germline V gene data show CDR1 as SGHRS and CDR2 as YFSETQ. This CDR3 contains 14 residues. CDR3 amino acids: CASSLVAGVGEQFF. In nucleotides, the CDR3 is TGCGCCAGCAGCTTGGTAGCGGGTGTCGGTGAGCAGTTCTTC.

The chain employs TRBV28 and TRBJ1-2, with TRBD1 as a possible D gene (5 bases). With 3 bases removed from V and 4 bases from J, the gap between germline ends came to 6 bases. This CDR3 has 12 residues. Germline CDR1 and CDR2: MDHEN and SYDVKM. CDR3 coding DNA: TGTGCCAGCAGTTTGGGGCCCTATGGCTACACCTTC. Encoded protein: CASSLGPYGYTF.

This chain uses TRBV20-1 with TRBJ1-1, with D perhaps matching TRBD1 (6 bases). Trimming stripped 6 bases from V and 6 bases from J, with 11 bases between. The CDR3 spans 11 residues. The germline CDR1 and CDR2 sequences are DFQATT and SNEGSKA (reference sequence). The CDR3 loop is CSAQDRAEAFF. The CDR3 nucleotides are TGCAGTGCCCAGGACAGAGCTGAAGCTTTCTTT.

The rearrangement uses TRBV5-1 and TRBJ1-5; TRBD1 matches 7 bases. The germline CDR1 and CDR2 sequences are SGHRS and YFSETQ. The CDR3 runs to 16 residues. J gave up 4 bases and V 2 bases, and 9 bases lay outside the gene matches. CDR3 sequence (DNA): TGCGCCAGCAGCTTAAACGGACAGGATCTTAATCAGCCCCAGCATTTT. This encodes CASSLNGQDLNQPQHF.

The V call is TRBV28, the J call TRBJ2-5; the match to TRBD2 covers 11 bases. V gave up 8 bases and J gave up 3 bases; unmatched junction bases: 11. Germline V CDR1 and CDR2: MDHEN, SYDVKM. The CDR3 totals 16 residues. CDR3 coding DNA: TGTGCCAGCTCAAAACGGGGTAGCGGGAGGGAAGAGACCCAGTACTTC. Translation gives CASSKRGSGREETQYF.

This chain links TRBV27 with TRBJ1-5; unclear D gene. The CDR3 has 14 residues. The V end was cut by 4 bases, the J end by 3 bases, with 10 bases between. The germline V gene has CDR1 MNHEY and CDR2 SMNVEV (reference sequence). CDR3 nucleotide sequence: TGTGCCAGCAGTTCCCGGAGCTTCAATCAGCCCCAGCATTTT. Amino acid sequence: CASSSRSFNQPQHF.

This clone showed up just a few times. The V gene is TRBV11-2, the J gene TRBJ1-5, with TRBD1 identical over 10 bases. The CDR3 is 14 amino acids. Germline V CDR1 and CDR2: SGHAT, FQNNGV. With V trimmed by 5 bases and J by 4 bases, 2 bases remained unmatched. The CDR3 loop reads CASSPDRGNQPQHF. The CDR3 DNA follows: TGTGCCAGCAGCCCGGACAGGGGGAATCAGCCCCAGCATTTT.

CDR3: CASSEDGQTGLPSGTQYF. The CDR3 nucleotides are TGTGCCAGCAGTGAAGATGGCCAGACGGGACTCCCCTCGGGGACCCAGTACTTC. This chain links TRBV6-1 with TRBJ2-5; maybe TRBD2 (6 bases). Germline V CDR1 and CDR2: MNHNS, SASEGT. The V end lost 1 base, the J end lost 7 bases, and 25 bases lay between the germline ends. The CDR3 spans 18 residues.

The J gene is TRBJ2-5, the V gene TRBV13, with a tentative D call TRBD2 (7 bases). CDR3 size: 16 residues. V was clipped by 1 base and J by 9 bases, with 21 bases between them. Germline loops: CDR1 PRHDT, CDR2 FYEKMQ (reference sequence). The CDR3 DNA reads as TGTGCCAGCAGCTTAGAGGGCAGGGGACTTGGGAGGGCCCAGTACTTC. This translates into CASSLEGRGLGRAQYF.

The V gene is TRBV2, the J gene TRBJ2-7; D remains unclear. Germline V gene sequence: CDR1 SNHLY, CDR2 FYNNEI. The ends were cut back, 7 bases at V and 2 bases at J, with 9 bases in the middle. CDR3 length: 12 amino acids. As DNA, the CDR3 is TGTGCCAGCAAGAGGCCAACCTACGAGCAGTACGTC. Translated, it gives CASKRPTYEQYV.

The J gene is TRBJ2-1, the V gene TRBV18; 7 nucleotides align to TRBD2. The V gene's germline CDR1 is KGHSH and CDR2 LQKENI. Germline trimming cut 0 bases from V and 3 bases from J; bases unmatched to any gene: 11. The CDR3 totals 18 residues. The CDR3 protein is CASSPPGGAGKSYNEQFF. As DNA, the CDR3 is TGTGCCAGCTCACCACCGGGGGGAGCGGGGAAGAGCTACAATGAGCAGTTCTTC.

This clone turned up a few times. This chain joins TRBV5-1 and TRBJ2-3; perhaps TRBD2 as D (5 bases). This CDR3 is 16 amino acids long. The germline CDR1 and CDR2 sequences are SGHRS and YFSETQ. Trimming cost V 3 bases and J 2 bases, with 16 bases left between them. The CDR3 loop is CASSSLRQLDTDTQYF. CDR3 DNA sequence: TGCGCCAGCAGCTCCCTGCGGCAACTAGACACAGATACGCAGTATTTT.

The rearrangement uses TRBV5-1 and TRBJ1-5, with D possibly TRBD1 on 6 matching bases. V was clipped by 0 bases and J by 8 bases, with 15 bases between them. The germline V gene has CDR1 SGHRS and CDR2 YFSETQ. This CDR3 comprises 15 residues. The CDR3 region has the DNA TGCGCCAGCAGCTTGGGGCTGGGGGGGGACAAGCCCCAGCATTTT. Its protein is CASSLGLGGDKPQHF. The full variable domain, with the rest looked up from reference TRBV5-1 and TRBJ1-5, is KAGVTQTPRYLIKTRGQQVTLSCSPISGHRSVSWYQQTPGQGLQFLFEYFSETQRNKGNFPGRFSGRQFSNSRSEMNVSTLELGDSALYLCASSLGLGGDKPQHFGDGTRLSIL.

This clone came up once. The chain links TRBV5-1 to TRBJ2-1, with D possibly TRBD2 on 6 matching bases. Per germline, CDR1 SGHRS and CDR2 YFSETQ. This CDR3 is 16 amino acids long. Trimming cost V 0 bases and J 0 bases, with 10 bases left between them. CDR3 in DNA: TGCGCCAGCAGCTTGGATCTAGCGAGCTCCTACAATGAGCAGTTCTTC. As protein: CASSLDLASSYNEQFF.

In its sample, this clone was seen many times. The CDR3 coding sequence is TGTGCCAGCAGCTTAGGGACAACCTACGAGCAGTACGTC. The encoded protein is CASSLGTTYEQYV. The V call is TRBV11-1, the J call TRBJ2-7; maybe TRBD1 (5 bases). The germline gives CDR1 SGHAT, CDR2 FQDESV (reference sequence). The CDR3 is made up of 13 amino acids. Trimming pared 1 base from V and 2 bases from J, leaving 6 bases between.

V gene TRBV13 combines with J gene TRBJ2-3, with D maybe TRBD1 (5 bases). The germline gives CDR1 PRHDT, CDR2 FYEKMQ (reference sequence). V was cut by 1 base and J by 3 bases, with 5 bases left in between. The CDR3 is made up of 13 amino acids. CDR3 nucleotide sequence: TGTGCCAGCAGCTTAGCAGGGACAGATACGCAGTATTTT. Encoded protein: CASSLAGTDTQYF.

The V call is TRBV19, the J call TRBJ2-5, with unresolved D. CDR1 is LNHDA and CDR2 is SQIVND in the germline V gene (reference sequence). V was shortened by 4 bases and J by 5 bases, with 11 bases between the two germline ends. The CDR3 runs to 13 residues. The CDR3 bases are TGTGCCAGTAGTAGCTTCCCGGGTGAGACCCAGTACTTC. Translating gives CASSSFPGETQYF.

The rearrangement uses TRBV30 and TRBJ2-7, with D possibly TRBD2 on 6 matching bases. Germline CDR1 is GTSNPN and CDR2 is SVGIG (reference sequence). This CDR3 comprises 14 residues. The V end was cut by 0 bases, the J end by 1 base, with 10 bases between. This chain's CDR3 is CAWSVPGTSYEQYV. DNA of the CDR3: TGTGCCTGGAGTGTACCTGGGACTTCCTACGAGCAGTACGTC.

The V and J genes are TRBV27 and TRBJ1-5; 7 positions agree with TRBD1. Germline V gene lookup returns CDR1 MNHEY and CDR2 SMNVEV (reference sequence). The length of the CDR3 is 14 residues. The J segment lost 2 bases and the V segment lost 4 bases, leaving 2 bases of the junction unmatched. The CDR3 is CASSYRGGNQPQHF. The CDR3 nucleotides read TGTGCCAGCAGTTACAGGGGTGGCAATCAGCCCCAGCATTTT.

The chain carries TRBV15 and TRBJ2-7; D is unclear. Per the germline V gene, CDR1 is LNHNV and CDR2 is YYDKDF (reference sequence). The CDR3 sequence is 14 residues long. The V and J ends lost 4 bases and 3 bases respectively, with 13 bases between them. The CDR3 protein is CATSKSLEDYEQYV. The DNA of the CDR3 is TGTGCCACCAGCAAGTCGTTAGAAGACTACGAGCAGTACGTC.

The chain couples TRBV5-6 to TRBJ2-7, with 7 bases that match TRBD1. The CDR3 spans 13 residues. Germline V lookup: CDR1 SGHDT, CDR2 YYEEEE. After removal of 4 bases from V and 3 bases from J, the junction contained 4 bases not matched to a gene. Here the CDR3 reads CASSGDSDYEQYF. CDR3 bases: TGTGCCAGCAGCGGGGACAGCGACTACGAGCAGTACTTC.

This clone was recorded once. The CDR3 spells CASSLEGLYTGELFF. CDR3 DNA sequence: TGTGCCAGCAGCTTAGAAGGACTTTACACCGGGGAGCTGTTTTTT. V usage is TRBV7-2 and J usage is TRBJ2-2; D is perhaps TRBD2 (5 bases). The CDR3 consists of 15 residues. Trimming cost V 1 base and J 3 bases, with 9 bases left between them. Germline lookup yields CDR1 SGHTA and CDR2 FQGNSA. The full variable domain, with the rest looked up from reference TRBV7-2 and TRBJ2-2, is GAGVSQSPSNKVTEKGKDVELRCDPISGHTALYWYRQSLGQGLEFLIYFQGNSAPDKSGLPSDRFSAERTGGSVSTLTIQRTQQEDSAVYLCASSLEGLYTGELFFGEGSRLTVL.

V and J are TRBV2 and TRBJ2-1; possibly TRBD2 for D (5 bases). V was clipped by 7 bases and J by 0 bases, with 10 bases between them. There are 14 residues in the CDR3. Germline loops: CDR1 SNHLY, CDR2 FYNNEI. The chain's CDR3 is CASKVARSYNEQFF. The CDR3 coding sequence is TGTGCCAGCAAGGTAGCGCGCTCCTACAATGAGCAGTTCTTC.